The rows below give T cell receptor beta chains drawn from one sample of a study of blood T cell repertoires in COVID-19. The assay was immunoSEQ multiplex PCR, and TCRdb's table has in-frame clones only and misses some. The top ten clones hold around 6.5% of a sample with 150,000 to 200,000 clones, about 88% of them seen once. Sequenced input: peripheral blood. Receptors were obtained from an elderly woman in a cohort sampled during active or convalescent COVID-19. Each CDR3 is given with its conserved first and last residue. A D gene is named only where the DNA matches it firmly. Size tells how often a clone was seen (once, few, many) or the class of an expanded clone, and some rows leave it out.

d_call j_call v_call clone_size cdr3_aa cdr3_nt
. TRBJ2-3 TRBV2 . CASSDLTQFTDTQYF TGTGCCAGCAGTGATCTGACTCAGTTCACAGATACGCAGTATTTT
. TRBJ2-3 TRBV5-1 . CASSLGTNTDTQYF TGCGCCAGCAGCTTGGGGACAAACACAGATACGCAGTATTTT
. TRBJ2-5 TRBV6-6 . CASSSLDNQETQYF TGTGCCAGCAGTTCCCTCGACAATCAAGAGACCCAGTACTTC
. TRBJ2-3 TRBV11-2 once CASSYVVADTQYF TGTGCCAGCAGCTACGTAGTAGCAGATACGCAGTATTTT
TRBD1 TRBJ1-5 TRBV19 few CASSIGRRQGDPQHF TGTGCCAGTAGTATCGGAAGGAGACAGGGGGATCCCCAGCATTTT
. TRBJ2-3 TRBV11-3 . CASSLTYRLGNTQYF TGTGCCAGCAGCTTAACCTACAGGTTGGGGAATACGCAGTATTTT
. TRBJ1-2 TRBV3-1/TRBV3-2 . CASSSASTGLYGYTF TGTGCCAGCAGCTCAGCCTCAACAGGGTTATATGGCTACACCTTC
. TRBJ1-2 TRBV6-5 . CASSYRDYGYTF TGTGCCAGCAGTTACCGAGACTATGGCTACACCTTC
. TRBJ1-4 TRBV24-1 . CATSDATATNEKLFF TGTGCCACCAGTGACGCCACTGCAACTAATGAAAAACTGTTTTTT
. TRBJ2-3 TRBV3-1/TRBV3-2 . CASSQEGEKPDTQYF TGTGCCAGCAGCCAAGAAGGGGAAAAACCAGATACGCAGTATTTT
TRBD2 TRBJ2-5 TRBV10-2 . CASRISSGRLETQYF TGCGCCAGCAGGATAAGTAGCGGGAGACTGGAGACCCAGTACTTC
. TRBJ1-1 TRBV27 . CASSFDQDTEAFF TGTGCCAGCAGTTTCGATCAGGACACTGAAGCTTTCTTT
. TRBJ1-6 TRBV27 once CASSPPGSIRNNSPLHF TGTGCCAGCAGCCCCCCGGGGTCCATAAGGAATAATTCACCCCTCCACTTT
. TRBJ2-5 TRBV4-1 . CASSQGLLETQYF TGCGCCAGCAGCCAAGGACTACTAGAGACCCAGTACTTC
. TRBJ2-3 TRBV9 . CASSVGGTDTQYF TGTGCCAGCAGCGTGGGGGGTACAGATACGCAGTATTTT
. TRBJ2-3 TRBV5-4 . CASSSSALAGDTQYF TGTGCCAGCAGCTCGTCGGCCCTGGCGGGGGATACGCAGTATTTT
TRBD2 TRBJ2-2 TRBV28 . CASITPGAGGRIGELFF TGTGCCAGCATCACCCCGGGAGCGGGGGGGCGTATCGGGGAGCTGTTTTTT
TRBD1 TRBJ1-5 TRBV10-3 . CATGQGFEVNQPQHF TGTGCCACCGGACAGGGCTTTGAAGTCAATCAGCCCCAGCATTTT
. TRBJ2-3 TRBV18 once CASEDRLGTDTQYF TGTGCCAGCGAAGACAGACTGGGCACAGATACGCAGTATTTT
. TRBJ2-5 TRBV11-2 few CASSLAPAQGETQYF TGTGCCAGCAGCTTAGCTCCGGCCCAGGGTGAGACCCAGTACTTC
. TRBJ1-2 TRBV27 . CASSLKWNYGGPNYGYTF TGTGCCAGCAGTTTAAAGTGGAATTACGGCGGTCCAAACTATGGCTACACCTTC
TRBD2 TRBJ2-1 TRBV6-5 . CASSSTSGSPNEQFF TGTGCCAGCAGTTCTACTAGCGGGAGTCCCAATGAGCAGTTCTTC
. TRBJ1-6 TRBV5-6 once CASSLRGSGSPLHF TGTGCCAGCAGCTTGCGGGGTTCCGGGTCACCCCTCCACTTT
TRBD1 TRBJ1-5 TRBV6-2/TRBV6-3 . CASSSLRGPRDQPQHF TGTGCCAGCAGTTCCCTCAGGGGGCCGCGGGATCAGCCCCAGCATTTT
TRBD2 TRBJ2-2 TRBV5-1 . CASSSRSGDTGELFF TGCGCCAGCAGCTCCAGAAGCGGGGACACCGGGGAGCTGTTTTTT
. TRBJ1-2 TRBV3-1/TRBV3-2 . CASSQQPWGWRGPTNYGYTF TGTGCCAGCAGCCAACAACCCTGGGGTTGGAGGGGCCCTACTAACTATGGCTACACCTTC
TRBD2 TRBJ2-1 TRBV18 once CASSPPDRAGGTEQFF TGTGCCAGCTCACCTCCGGATCGAGCGGGAGGGACTGAGCAGTTCTTC
. TRBJ1-1 TRBV18 . CASSQAYGRVTTEAFF TGTGCCAGCTCACAGGCCTACGGCAGGGTGACCACTGAAGCTTTCTTT
. TRBJ1-4 TRBV6-2/TRBV6-3 . CASSLTGYEKLFF TGTGCCAGCAGCTTGACGGGGTATGAAAAACTGTTTTTT
TRBD1 TRBJ1-2 TRBV3-1/TRBV3-2 . CASSHRTGRYGYTF TGTGCCAGCAGCCACCGGACAGGGCGCTATGGCTACACCTTC
. TRBJ2-3 TRBV11-3 . CASSRSADTQYF TGTGCCAGCAGCCGATCAGCGGATACGCAGTATTTT
. TRBJ2-7 TRBV5-1 . CASSETAPDLEQYF TGCGCCAGCAGCGAGACAGCTCCGGACCTCGAGCAGTACTTC
TRBD1 TRBJ2-6 TRBV11-3 . CASSSGTGAPGANVLTF TGTGCCAGCAGCTCCGGGACAGGGGCGCCAGGGGCCAACGTCCTGACTTTC
TRBD2 TRBJ2-2 TRBV11-3 . CASSLDRGGGTGELFF TGTGCCAGCAGCTTAGATCGCGGGGGAGGAACCGGGGAGCTGTTTTTT
. TRBJ2-7 TRBV19 . CASSRWESYEQYF TGTGCCAGTAGTAGGTGGGAGTCCTACGAGCAGTACTTC
TRBD2 TRBJ2-3 TRBV5-1 . CASSQGLAGAGPPDTQYF TGCGCCAGCAGCCAGGGACTAGCGGGGGCCGGTCCCCCAGATACGCAGTATTTT
TRBD1 TRBJ2-5 TRBV5-4 once CASSSSRTGEKETQYF TGTGCCAGCAGCTCGTCCCGGACAGGAGAAAAAGAGACCCAGTACTTC
TRBD1 TRBJ2-1 TRBV5-4 . CASSLGQGTYNEQFF TGTGCCAGCAGCCTAGGACAGGGTACCTACAATGAGCAGTTCTTC
. TRBJ1-1 TRBV9 . CASSVAPWSTEAFF TGTGCCAGCAGCGTAGCCCCGTGGAGCACTGAAGCTTTCTTT
TRBD2 TRBJ2-2 TRBV5-1 . CASSLSSGGSYTGELFF TGCGCCAGCAGCTTGAGTAGCGGGGGGTCTTACACCGGGGAGCTGTTTTTT
. TRBJ1-1 TRBV24-1 . CATSDSGMATEAFF TGTGCCACCAGTGATTCCGGGATGGCCACTGAAGCTTTCTTT
. TRBJ1-2 TRBV4-2 . CASSQETTPGDYGYTF TGTGCCAGCAGCCAAGAGACGACCCCCGGGGACTATGGCTACACCTTC
. TRBJ1-1 TRBV10-3 . CAISDRKNTEAFF TGTGCCATCAGTGACAGAAAAAACACTGAAGCTTTCTTT
. TRBJ1-2 TRBV19 . CATNQGSPNYGYTF TGTGCCACTAATCAGGGCTCCCCTAACTATGGCTACACCTTC
TRBD1 TRBJ1-5 TRBV7-2 . CASSLRGQVNQPQHF TGTGCCAGCAGCCTAAGGGGACAGGTTAATCAGCCCCAGCATTTT
. TRBJ1-1 TRBV5-1 . CASSLDRASMNTEAFF TGCGCCAGCAGCTTGGACAGGGCCTCTATGAACACTGAAGCTTTCTTT
. TRBJ2-2 TRBV5-1 . CASSYQRPNTGELFF TGCGCCAGCAGCTATCAGCGCCCGAACACCGGGGAGCTGTTTTTT
. TRBJ1-5 TRBV6-4 . CASSVGGRNQPQHF TGTGCCAGCAGTGTTGGGGGCAGGAATCAGCCCCAGCATTTT
. TRBJ2-7 TRBV28 . CASTPPTRSSYEQYF TGTGCCAGCACCCCCCCGACGAGGAGCTCCTACGAGCAGTACTTC
. TRBJ1-2 TRBV5-4 . CASSLVGYGYTF TGTGCCAGCAGCTTGGTCGGCTATGGCTACACCTTC
TRBD2 TRBJ2-5 TRBV19 once CASSISPPSGREETQYF TGTGCCAGTAGTATAAGTCCCCCTAGCGGGAGGGAAGAGACCCAGTACTTC
. TRBJ2-7 TRBV15 . CATSRGGVSSYEQYF TGTGCCACCAGCAGAGGGGGGGTTTCCTCCTACGAGCAGTACTTC
. TRBJ2-3 TRBV2 . CASVPLITDTQYF TGTGCCAGCGTACCACTGATCACAGATACGCAGTATTTT